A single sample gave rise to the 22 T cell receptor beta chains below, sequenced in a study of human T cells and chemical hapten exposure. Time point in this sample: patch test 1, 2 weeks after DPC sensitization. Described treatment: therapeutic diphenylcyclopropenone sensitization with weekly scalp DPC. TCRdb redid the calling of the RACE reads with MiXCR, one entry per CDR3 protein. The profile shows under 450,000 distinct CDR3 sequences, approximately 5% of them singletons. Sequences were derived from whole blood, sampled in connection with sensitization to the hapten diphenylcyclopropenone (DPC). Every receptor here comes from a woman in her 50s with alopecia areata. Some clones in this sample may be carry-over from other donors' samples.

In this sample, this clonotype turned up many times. CDR3 loop: CASSFGGGMSNQPQHF. The DNA of the CDR3 is TGTGCCAGCAGTTTCGGCGGGGGGATGAGCAATCAGCCCCAGCATTTT. This sequence joins TRBV12-3 or TRBV12-4 and TRBJ1-5, with a tentative D call TRBD1 (5 bases). Trimming removed 3 bases at V and 1 base at J, with 13 bases between. CDR3 length: 16 residues.

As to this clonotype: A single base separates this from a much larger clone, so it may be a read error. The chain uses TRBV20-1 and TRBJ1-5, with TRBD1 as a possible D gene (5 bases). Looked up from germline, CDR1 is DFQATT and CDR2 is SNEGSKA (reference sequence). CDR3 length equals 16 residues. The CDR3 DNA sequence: TGCAGTACTAGAGGCACAGGCCTTGACACCTATCAGCCCCAGCATTTT. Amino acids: CSTRGTGLDTYQPQHF.

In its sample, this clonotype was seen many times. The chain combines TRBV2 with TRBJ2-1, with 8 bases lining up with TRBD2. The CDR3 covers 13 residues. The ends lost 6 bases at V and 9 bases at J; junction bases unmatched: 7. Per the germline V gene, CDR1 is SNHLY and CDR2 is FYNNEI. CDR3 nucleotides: TGTGCCAGCAGGGCTCTCACTAGCGGTGAGCAGTTCTTC. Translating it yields CASRALTSGEQFF.

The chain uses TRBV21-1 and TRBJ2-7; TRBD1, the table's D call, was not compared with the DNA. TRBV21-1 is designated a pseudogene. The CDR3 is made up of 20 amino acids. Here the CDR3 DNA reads TGTGCCAGCAGCTCGCGGACAGGGACCGTTTCAGTGGGCATCCCCTACGAGCAGTACTTC. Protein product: CASSSRTGTVSVGIPYEQYF.

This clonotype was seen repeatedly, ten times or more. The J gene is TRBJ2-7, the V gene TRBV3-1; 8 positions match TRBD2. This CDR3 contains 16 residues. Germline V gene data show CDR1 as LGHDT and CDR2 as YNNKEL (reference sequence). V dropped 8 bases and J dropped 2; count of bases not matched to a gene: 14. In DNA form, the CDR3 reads TGTGCCAGCCTCCCTACCCTTGACGGGAGGGCCTACGAGCAGTACTTC. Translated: CASLPTLDGRAYEQYF.

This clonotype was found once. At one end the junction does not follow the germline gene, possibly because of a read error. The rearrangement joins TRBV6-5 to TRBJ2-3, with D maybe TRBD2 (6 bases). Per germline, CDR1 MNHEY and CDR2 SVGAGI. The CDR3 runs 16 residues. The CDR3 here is CASSYSQFSGTDTQNF. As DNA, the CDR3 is TGTGCCAGCAGTTACTCCCAATTTAGCGGCACAGATACGCAGAATTTT.

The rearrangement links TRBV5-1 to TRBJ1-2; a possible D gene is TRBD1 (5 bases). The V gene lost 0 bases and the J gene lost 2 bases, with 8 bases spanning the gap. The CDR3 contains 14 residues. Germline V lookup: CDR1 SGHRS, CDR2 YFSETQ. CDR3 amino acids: CASSLADSNYGYTF. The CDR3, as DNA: TGCGCCAGCAGCTTGGCAGACAGCAACTATGGCTACACCTTC.

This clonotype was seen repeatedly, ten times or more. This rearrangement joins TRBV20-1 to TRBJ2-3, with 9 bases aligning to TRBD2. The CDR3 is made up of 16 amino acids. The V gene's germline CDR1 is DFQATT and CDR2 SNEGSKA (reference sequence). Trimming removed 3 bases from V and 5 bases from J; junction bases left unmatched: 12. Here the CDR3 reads CSASSRRREGGDTQYF. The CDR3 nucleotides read TGCAGTGCTAGTTCACGAAGGCGGGAGGGGGGAGATACGCAGTATTTT.

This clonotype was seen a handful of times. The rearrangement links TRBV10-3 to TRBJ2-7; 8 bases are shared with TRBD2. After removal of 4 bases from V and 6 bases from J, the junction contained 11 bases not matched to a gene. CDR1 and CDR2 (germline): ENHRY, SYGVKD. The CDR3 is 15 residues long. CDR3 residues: CAISVGLAGTSEQYF. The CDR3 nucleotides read TGTGCCATCAGTGTGGGATTAGCGGGGACATCCGAGCAGTACTTC.

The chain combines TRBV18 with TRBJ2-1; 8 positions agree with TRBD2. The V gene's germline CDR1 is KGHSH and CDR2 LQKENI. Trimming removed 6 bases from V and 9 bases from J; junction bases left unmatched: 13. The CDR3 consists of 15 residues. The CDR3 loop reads CASSTEAGALGEQFF. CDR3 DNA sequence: TGTGCCAGCTCGACTGAAGCGGGAGCATTGGGTGAGCAGTTCTTC. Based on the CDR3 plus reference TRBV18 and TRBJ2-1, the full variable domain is NAGVMQNPRHLVRRRGQEARLRCSPMKGHSHVYWYRQLPEEGLKFMVYLQKENIIDESGMPKERFSAEFPKEGPSILRIQQVVRGDSAAYFCASSTEAGALGEQFFGPGTRLTVL.

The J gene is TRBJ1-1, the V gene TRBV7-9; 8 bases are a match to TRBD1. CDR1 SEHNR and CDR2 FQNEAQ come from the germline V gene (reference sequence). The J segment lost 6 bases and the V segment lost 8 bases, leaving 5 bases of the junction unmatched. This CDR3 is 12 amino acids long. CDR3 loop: CASGRQGSEAFF. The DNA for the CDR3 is TGTGCCAGCGGTCGACAGGGGTCTGAAGCTTTCTTT.

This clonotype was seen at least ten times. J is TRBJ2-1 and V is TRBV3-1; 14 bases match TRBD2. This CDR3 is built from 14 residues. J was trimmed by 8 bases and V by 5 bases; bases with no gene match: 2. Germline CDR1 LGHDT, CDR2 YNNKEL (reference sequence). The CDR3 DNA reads TGTGCCAGCAGCGGGACTAGCGGGAGCTATGAGCAGTTCTTC. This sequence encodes CASSGTSGSYEQFF.

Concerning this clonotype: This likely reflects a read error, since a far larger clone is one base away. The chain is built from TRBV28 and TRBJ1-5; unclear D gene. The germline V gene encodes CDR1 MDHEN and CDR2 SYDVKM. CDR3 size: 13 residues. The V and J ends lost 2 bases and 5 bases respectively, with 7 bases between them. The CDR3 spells CASSLTSDQPQHF. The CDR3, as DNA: TGTGCCAGCAGTTTAACCAGCGATCAGCCCCAGCATTTT.

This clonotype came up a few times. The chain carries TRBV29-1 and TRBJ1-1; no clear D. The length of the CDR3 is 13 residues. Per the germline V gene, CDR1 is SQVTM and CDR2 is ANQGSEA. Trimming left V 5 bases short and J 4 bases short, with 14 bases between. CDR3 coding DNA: TGCAGCGTTTTCTCCCCAGCTAGCACTGAAGCTTTCTTT. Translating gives CSVFSPASTEAFF.

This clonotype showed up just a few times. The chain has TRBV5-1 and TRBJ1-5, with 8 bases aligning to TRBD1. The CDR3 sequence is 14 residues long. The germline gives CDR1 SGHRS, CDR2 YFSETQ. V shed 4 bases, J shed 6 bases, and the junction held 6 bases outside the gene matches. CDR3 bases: TGCGCCAGCAGCACCGGGACAGGCTTTCAGCCCCAGCATTTT. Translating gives CASSTGTGFQPQHF.

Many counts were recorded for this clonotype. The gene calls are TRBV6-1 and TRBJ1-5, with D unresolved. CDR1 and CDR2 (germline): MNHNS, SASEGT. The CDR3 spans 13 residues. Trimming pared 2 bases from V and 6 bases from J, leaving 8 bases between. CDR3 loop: CASSENDRQPQHF. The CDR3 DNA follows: TGTGCCAGCAGTGAAAACGACCGTCAGCCCCAGCATTTT.

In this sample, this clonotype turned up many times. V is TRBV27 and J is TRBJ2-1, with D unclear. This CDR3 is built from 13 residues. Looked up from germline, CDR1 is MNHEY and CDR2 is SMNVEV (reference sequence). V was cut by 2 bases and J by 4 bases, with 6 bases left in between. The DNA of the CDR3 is TGTGCCAGCAGTTTAGGTCATTACAATGAGCAGTTCTTC. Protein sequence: CASSLGHYNEQFF.

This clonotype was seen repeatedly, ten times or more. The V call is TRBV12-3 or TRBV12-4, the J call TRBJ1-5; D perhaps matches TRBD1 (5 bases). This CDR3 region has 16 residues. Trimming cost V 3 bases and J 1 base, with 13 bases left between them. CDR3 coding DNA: TGTGCCAGCAGTTTGGAGGGGACTCTAAGCAATCAGCCCCAGCATTTT. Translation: CASSLEGTLSNQPQHF.

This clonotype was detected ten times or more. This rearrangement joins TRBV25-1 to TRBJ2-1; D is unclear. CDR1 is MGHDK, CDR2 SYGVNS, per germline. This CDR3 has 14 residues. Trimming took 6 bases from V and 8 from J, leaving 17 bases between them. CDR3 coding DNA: TGTGCCAGCAGCCCGGGCCGAGTTCTCGATGAGCAGTTCTTC. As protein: CASSPGRVLDEQFF. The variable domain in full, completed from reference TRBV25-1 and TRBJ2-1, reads EADIYQTPRYLVIGTGKKITLECSQTMGHDKMYWYQQDPGMELHLIHYSYGVNSTEKGDLSSESTVSRIRTEHFPLTLESARPSHTSQYLCASSPGRVLDEQFFGPGTRLTVL.

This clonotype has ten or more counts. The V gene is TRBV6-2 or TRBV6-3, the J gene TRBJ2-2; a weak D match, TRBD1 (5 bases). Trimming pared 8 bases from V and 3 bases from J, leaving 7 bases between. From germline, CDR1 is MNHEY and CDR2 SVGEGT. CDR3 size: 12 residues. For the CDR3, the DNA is TGTGCCAGCGGACAATACACCGGGGAGCTGTTTTTT. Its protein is CASGQYTGELFF.

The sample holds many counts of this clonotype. CDR3 coding DNA: TGTGCCAGCAGTGGGGGGTTGGGGGCCAACGTCCTGACTTTC. Its translation: CASSGGLGANVLTF. V gene TRBV28 combines with J gene TRBJ2-6, with D perhaps matching TRBD2 (6 bases). V lost 5 bases and J lost 4, with 9 bases in between. CDR1 and CDR2 from the germline V gene are MDHEN and SYDVKM. The CDR3 is 14 amino acids.

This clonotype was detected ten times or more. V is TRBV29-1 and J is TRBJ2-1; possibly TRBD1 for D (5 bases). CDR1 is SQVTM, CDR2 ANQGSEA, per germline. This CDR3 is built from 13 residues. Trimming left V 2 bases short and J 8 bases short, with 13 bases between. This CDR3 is CSVERAIGDEQFF. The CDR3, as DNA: TGCAGCGTTGAACGGGCCATAGGGGATGAGCAGTTCTTC.